The clone carrying this T cell receptor beta chain was observed a few times. The V gene's germline CDR1 is LGHNA and CDR2 YNFKEQ. This CDR3 contains 19 residues. The V end lost 0 bases, the J end lost 2 bases, and 19 bases lay between the germline ends. These data are taken from a study of early T cells in non-severe SARS-CoV-2 infection. The protocol attached unique molecular identifiers to individual cDNA molecules. TCRdb used MiXCR to reprocess the 5' RACE reads, holding one entry per CDR3 protein. The table shows approximately 71,000 distinct CDR3 sequences, with 10% to 15% occurring only once. The chain links TRBV4-2 to TRBJ1-4; D gene unclear. This TCR was recovered from an adult who was a healthcare worker with PCR-confirmed SARS-CoV-2 infection or an uninfected control (not recorded which). Sequenced material: whole blood. In nucleotides, the CDR3 is TGTGCCAGCAGCCAAGACAGTGGAATGCCTGAGACGACTAATGAAAAACTGTTTTTT. Its protein is CASSQDSGMPETTNEKLFF.